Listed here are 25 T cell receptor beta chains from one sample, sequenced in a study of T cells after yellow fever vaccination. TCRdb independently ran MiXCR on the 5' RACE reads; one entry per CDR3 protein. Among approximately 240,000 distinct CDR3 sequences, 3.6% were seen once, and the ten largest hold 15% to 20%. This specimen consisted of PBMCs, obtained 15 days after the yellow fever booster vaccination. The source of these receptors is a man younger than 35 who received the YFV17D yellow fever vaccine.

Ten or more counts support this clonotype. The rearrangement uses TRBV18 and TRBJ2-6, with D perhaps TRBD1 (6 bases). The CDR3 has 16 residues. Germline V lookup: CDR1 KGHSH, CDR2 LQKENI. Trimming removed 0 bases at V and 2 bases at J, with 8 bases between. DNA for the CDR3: TGTGCCAGCTCACCACCAACAGGGACTGGGGCCAACGTCCTGACTTTC. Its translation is CASSPPTGTGANVLTF.

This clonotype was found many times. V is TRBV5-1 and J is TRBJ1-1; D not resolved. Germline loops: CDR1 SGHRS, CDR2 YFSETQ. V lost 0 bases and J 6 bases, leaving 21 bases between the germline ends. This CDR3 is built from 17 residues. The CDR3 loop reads CASSLDLGRVGSAEAFF. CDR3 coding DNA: TGCGCCAGCAGCTTGGATTTGGGTCGTGTAGGGAGCGCTGAAGCTTTCTTT.

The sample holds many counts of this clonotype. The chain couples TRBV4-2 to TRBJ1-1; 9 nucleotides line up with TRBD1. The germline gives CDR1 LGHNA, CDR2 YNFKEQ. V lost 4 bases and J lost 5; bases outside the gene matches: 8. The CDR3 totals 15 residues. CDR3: CASSRTGTGKTEAFF. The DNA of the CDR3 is TGTGCCAGCAGCCGGACCGGGACAGGGAAAACTGAAGCTTTCTTT.

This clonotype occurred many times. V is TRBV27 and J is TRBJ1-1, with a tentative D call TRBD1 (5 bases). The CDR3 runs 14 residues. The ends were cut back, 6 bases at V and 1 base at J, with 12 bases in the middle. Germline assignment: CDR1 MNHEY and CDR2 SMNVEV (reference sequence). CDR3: CASSQGRGNTEAFF. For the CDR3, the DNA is TGTGCCAGCAGCCAGGGAAGGGGGAACACTGAAGCTTTCTTT.

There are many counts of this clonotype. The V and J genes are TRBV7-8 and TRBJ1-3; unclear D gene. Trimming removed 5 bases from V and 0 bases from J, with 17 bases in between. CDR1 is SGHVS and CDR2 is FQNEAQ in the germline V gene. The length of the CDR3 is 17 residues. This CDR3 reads CASSPAGNWVSGNTIYF. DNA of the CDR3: TGTGCCAGCAGCCCCGCGGGCAATTGGGTCTCTGGAAACACCATATATTTT.

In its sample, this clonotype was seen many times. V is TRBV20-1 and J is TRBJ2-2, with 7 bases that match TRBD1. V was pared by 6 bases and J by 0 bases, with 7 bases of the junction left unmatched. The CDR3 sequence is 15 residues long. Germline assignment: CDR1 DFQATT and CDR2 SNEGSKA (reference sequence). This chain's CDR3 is CSAYRGSTNTGELFF. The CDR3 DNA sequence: TGCAGTGCATACAGGGGAAGTACGAACACCGGGGAGCTGTTTTTT.

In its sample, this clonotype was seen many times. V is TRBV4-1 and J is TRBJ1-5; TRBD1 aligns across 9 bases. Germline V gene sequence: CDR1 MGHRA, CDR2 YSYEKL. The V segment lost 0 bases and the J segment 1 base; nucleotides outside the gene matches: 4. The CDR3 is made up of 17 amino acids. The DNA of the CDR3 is TGCGCCAGCAGCCAAGATCCCGGGACAGGGAGCAATCAGCCCCAGCATTTT. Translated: CASSQDPGTGSNQPQHF.

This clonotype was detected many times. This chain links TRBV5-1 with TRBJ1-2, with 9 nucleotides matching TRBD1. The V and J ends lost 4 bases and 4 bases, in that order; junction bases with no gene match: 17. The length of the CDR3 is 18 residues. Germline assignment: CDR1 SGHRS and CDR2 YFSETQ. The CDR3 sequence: CASSVDGTGFPSGYGYTF. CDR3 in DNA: TGCGCCAGCAGCGTGGACGGGACAGGGTTTCCCAGCGGCTATGGCTACACCTTC.

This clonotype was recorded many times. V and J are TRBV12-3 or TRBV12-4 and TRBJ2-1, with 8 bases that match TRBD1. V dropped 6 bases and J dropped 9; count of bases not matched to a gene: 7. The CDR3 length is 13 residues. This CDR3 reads CASSGQGGTEQFF. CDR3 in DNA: TGTGCCAGCAGCGGACAGGGTGGTACTGAGCAGTTCTTC.

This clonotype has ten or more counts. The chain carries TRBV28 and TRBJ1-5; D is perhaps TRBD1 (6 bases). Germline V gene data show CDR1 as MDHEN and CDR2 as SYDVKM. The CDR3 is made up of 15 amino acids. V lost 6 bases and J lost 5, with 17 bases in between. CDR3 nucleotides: TGTGCCAGCAGCTTGCTTTCCGGGGGCCATCAGCCCCAGCATTTT. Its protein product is CASSLLSGGHQPQHF.

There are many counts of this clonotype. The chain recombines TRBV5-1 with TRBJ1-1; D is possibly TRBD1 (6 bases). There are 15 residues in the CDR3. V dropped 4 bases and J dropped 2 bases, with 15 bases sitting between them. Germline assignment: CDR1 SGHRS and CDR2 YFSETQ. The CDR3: CASSPRGTYNTEAFF. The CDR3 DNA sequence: TGCGCCAGCAGCCCTCGAGGGACATACAACACTGAAGCTTTCTTT.

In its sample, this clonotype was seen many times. CDR3 in DNA: TGTGCCAGCAGCTTAGAGACAGGGTATTGGAATGAGCAGTTCTTC. It is translated as CASSLETGYWNEQFF. The chain uses TRBV7-9 and TRBJ2-1; 7 bases match TRBD1. The CDR3 runs 15 residues. The V gene end was trimmed by 1 base and the J gene end by 7 bases; junction bases not matched to a gene: 7. Germline CDR1 is SEHNR and CDR2 is FQNEAQ (reference sequence).

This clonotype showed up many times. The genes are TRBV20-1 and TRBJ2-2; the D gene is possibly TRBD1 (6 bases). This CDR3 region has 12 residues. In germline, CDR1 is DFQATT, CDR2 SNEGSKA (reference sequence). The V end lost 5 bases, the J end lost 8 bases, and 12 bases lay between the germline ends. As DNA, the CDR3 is TGCAGTGCTCCCAGGGGATCGGGGGAGCTGTTTTTT. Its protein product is CSAPRGSGELFF.

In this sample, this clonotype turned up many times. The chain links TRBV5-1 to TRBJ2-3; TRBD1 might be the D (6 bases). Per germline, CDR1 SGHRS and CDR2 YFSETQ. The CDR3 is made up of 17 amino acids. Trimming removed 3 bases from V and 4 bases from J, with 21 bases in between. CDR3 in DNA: TGCGCCAGCAGCTCGATCCCGACAGGTAACACCGCAGATACGCAGTATTTT. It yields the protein CASSSIPTGNTADTQYF. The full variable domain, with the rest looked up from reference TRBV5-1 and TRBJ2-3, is KAGVTQTPRYLIKTRGQQVTLSCSPISGHRSVSWYQQTPGQGLQFLFEYFSETQRNKGNFPGRFSGRQFSNSRSEMNVSTLELGDSALYLCASSSIPTGNTADTQYFGPGTRLTVL.

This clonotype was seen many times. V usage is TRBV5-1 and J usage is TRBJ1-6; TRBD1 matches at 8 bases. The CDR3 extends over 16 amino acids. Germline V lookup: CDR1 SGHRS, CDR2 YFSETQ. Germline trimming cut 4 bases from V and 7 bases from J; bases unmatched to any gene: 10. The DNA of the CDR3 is TGCGCCAGCAGCCCAAACGGACAGGGTTCGAATTCACCCCTCCACTTT. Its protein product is CASSPNGQGSNSPLHF. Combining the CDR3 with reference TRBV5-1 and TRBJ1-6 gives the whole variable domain KAGVTQTPRYLIKTRGQQVTLSCSPISGHRSVSWYQQTPGQGLQFLFEYFSETQRNKGNFPGRFSGRQFSNSRSEMNVSTLELGDSALYLCASSPNGQGSNSPLHFGNGTRLTVT.

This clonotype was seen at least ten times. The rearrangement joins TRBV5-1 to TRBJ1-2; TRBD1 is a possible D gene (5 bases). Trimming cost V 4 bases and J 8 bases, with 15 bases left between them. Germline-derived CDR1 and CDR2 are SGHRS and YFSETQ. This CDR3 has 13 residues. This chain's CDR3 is CASSPEGRGGYTF. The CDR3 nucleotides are TGCGCCAGCAGCCCTGAGGGGCGAGGGGGCTACACCTTC. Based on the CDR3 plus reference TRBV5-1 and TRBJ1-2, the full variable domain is KAGVTQTPRYLIKTRGQQVTLSCSPISGHRSVSWYQQTPGQGLQFLFEYFSETQRNKGNFPGRFSGRQFSNSRSEMNVSTLELGDSALYLCASSPEGRGGYTFGSGTRLTVV.

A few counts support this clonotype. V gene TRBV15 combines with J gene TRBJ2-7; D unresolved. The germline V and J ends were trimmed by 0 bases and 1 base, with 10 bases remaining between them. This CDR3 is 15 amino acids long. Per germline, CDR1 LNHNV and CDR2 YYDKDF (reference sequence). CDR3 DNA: TGTGCCACCAGCAGAGATAAGCAGCTATCCTACGAGCAGTACGTC. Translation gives CATSRDKQLSYEQYV.

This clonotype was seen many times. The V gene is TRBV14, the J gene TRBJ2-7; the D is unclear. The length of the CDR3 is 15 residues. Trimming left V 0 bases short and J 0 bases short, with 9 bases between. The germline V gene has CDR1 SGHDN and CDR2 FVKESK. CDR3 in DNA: TGTGCCAGCAGCCAAGACAGCAAGGGCTCCTACGAGCAGTACGTC. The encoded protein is CASSQDSKGSYEQYV.

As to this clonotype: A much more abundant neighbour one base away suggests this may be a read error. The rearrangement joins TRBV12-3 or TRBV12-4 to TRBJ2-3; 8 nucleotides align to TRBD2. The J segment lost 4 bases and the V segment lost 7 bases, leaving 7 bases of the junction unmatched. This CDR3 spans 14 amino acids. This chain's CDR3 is CASMHLAGADTQYF. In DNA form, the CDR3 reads TGTGCCAGCATGCATCTAGCGGGTGCAGATACGCAGTATTTT.

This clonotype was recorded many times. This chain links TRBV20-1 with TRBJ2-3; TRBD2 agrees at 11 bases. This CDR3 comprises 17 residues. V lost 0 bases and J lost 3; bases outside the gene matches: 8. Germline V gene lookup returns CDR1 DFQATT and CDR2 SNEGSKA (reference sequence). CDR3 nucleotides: TGCAGTGCTAGAGATCCGATAGCGGGGGGGATGACAGATACGCAGTATTTT. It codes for CSARDPIAGGMTDTQYF.

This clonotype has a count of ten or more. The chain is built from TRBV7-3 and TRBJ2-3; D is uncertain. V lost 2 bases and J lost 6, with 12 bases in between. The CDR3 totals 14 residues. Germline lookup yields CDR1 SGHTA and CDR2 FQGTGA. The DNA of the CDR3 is TGTGCCAGCAGCTTAGGTGGAAGTGTCGATACGCAGTATTTT. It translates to CASSLGGSVDTQYF.

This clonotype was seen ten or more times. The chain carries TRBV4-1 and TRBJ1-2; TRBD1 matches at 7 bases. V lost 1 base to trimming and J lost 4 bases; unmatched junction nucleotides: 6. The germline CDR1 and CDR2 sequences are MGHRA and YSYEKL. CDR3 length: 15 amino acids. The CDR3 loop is CASSQGRQGGYGYTF. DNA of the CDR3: TGCGCCAGCAGCCAAGGGAGACAGGGCGGCTATGGCTACACCTTC.

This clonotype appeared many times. CDR3 region: CASSMAAPASGLQETQYF. DNA for the CDR3: TGTGCCAGCAGTATGGCGGCCCCGGCTAGCGGACTCCAAGAGACCCAGTACTTC. V gene TRBV6-6 combines with J gene TRBJ2-5; 7 bases agree with TRBD2. CDR1 and CDR2 from the germline V gene are MNHNY and SVGAGI (reference sequence). Losses at the gene ends were 5 bases for V and 1 base for J; bases not matched to a gene: 16. The CDR3 extends over 18 amino acids.

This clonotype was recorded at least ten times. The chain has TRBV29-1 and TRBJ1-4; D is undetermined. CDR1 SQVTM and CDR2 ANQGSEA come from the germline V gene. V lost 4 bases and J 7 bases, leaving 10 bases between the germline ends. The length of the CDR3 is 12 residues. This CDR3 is CSVASTFEKLFF. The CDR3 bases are TGCAGCGTTGCCAGCACCTTTGAAAAACTGTTTTTT.

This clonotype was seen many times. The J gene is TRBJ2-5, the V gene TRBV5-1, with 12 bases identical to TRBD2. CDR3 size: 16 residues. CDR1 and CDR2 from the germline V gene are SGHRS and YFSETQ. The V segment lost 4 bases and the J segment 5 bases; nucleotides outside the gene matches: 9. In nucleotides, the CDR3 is TGCGCCAGCAGCATTCGAGGTCTAGCGGGGGGGGAGACCCAGTACTTC. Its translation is CASSIRGLAGGETQYF. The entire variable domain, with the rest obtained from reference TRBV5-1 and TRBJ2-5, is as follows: KAGVTQTPRYLIKTRGQQVTLSCSPISGHRSVSWYQQTPGQGLQFLFEYFSETQRNKGNFPGRFSGRQFSNSRSEMNVSTLELGDSALYLCASSIRGLAGGETQYFGPGTRLLVL.